This TCR beta chain is drawn from a study of T cell clonality in common variable immunodeficiency. CVID and control samples used equivalent genomic DNA input. TCRdb's table, derived via immunoSEQ multiplex PCR, lists solely in-frame clones and lacks some. The table lists about 39,000 clones, with no singletons. General observations from the study: CVID subjects had higher TCRbeta clonality than healthy controls, most marked in about a third. Authors noted CVID clonality's cause needs subpopulation repertoire sequencing.

This clone was seen repeatedly, ten times or more. Its antigen is unidentified. The missing CDR3 end, 3 residues past where the read stops, is filled in from the germline J gene. The CDR3 is 13 residues long. Trimming cost V 5 bases and J 2 bases, with 12 bases left between them. CDR1 is DFQATT and CDR2 is SNEGSKA in the germline V gene (reference sequence). The sequenced sample was peripheral blood mononuclear cells. The sequence was collected from a person aged 18 to 75 in good health. The genes are TRBV20-1 and TRBJ1-2; the D gene is possibly TRBD1 (6 bases). CDR3 sequence: CSARDGQNYGYTF. The sequenced part of the CDR3 DNA is TGCAGTGCTCGGGACGGACAGAACTATGGC.